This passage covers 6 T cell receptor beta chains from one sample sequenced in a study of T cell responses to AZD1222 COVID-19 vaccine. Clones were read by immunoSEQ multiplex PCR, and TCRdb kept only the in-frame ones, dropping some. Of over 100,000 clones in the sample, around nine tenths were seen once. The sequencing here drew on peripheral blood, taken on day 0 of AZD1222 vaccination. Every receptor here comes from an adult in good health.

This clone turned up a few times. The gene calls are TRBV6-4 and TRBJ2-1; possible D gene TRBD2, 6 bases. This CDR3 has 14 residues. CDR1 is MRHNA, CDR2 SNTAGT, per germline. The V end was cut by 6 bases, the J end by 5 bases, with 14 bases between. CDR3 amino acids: CASSRSGENNEQFF. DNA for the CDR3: TGTGCCAGCAGCCGTAGCGGAGAGAACAATGAGCAGTTCTTC.

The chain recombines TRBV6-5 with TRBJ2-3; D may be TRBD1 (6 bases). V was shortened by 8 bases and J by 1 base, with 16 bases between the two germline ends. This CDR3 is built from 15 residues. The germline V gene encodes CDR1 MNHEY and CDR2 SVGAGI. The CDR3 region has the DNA TGTGCCAGCGCCAAGTCCAGACAGGGCACAGATACGCAGTATTTT. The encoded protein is CASAKSRQGTDTQYF.

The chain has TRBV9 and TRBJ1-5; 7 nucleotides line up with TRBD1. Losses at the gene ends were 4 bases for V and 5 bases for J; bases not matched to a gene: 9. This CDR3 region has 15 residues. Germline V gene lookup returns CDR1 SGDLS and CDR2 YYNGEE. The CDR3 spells CASSPTGAGDQPQHF. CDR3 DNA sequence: TGTGCCAGCAGCCCAACAGGGGCGGGCGATCAGCCCCAGCATTTT.

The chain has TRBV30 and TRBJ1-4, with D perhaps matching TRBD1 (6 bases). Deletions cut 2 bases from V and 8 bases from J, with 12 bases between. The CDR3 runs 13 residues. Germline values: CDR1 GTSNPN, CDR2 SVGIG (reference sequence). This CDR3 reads CAWSRGGGEKLFF. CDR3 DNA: TGTGCCTGGAGTCGAGGGGGGGGCGAAAAACTGTTTTTT.

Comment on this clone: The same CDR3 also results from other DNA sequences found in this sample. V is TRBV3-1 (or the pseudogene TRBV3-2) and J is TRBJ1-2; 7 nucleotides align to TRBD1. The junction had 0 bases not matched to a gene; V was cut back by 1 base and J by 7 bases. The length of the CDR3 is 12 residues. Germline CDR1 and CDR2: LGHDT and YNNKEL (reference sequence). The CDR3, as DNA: TGTGCCAGCAGCCAAGGGACAGGTGGCTACACCTTC. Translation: CASSQGTGGYTF.

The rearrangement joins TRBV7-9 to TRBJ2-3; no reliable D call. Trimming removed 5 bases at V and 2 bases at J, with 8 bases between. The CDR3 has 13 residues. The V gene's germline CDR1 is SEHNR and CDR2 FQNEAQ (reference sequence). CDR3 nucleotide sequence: TGTGCCAGCAGCCCGTATGCCACAGATACGCAGTATTTT. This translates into CASSPYATDTQYF.